This T cell receptor beta chain was found in a study of blood T cells in healthy people across ages (dated by TCRdb to the mid-2010s). For the study in its entirety: Template switching captured roughly one uniquely barcoded TCR beta cDNA molecule per two T cells in model experiments. Age-related changes in TCR beta repertoire diversity were measured in the study by deep sequencing normalized with unique cDNA molecular identifiers. Donors were grouped into four age groups: young (average approximately 16 years), middle-aged (39), aged (about 59) and long-lived (about 89). To avoid experimental bias, donors of different ages were randomly spread across the sequencing lanes. Two additional independent replicas of 1 million unique cDNA reads from the same blood draw were analyzed for two donors (one aged 18 to 30 and one aged 80 or older).

The library was obtained by 5' RACE. Sequenced using an Illumina HiSeq 2500. A second 7 to 11 cycle PCR used a sample-barcoded 5' primer and a J-beta primer mix. Each TCR beta cDNA molecule received a unique molecular identifier from a template-switch 5' adaptor carrying 12 random nucleotides. At least 2.5 million CDR3-containing paired-end reads were obtained from each sample. All of the RNA was converted into first-strand cDNA using the Mint cDNA synthesis kit, with a TRBC-specific oligonucleotide serving as the primer. Following uracil-DNA glycosylase treatment, a first 18-cycle PCR with universal primers M1SS and BC2_uni_R was performed on all cDNA. Per the authors' processing: Each sample was normalized by randomly selecting 1 million high-quality reads, each carrying a distinct molecular identifier. Instead of being binned into consensus sequences, reads that shared molecular identifiers were thrown out. MiTCR, run with a Q25 quality threshold and the strictest error-elimination algorithm, handled CDR3 identification, clonotype clustering and error correction. A nonparametric unseen species model with Euler transformation was used to estimate a lower bound on total TCR beta diversity. The raw public data were reprocessed by TCRdb itself: fastp quality trimming at Q25, MiXCR clonotype calling, in-frame beta chains only. Entries are consolidated by CDR3 protein sequence, retaining the most common genes and DNA. None of the V and J calls come from the authors' own analysis; TCRdb made them. A total of about 940,000 distinct CDR3 sequences appear in this sample, roughly 52% of them only once. The ten largest make up roughly 13% of the sample.

This clonotype has only a few counts. Its antigen is currently not known. Qualities for individual bases were not recorded, and no much larger clone is one base off. The study at large found these results: Observed TCR beta diversity per million T cells fell roughly linearly with age, and a significant reduction was already apparent by age approximately 40. The long-lived group showed more naive CD4+ T cells, fewer expanded clones and increased TCR diversity than the aged group, suggesting age selection. Total diversity estimates from one million sequenced T cells were considered lower bounds and underestimates. The percentage of naive T cells measured by flow cytometry correlated strongly with observed TCR beta diversity. Because the CMV infection status of the donors was unknown, age-related changes in expanded clonotypes may potentially have been confounded. Bulk unsorted PBMC profiling prevented conclusive comparison of naive and antigen-experienced compartments.

The donors were 40 or so Caucasian individuals from Russia, aged roughly 6 to 100 years, who were systemically healthy. About 10 milliliters of peripheral blood were collected from each donor into EDTA-treated Vacutainer tubes. PBMCs were isolated by Ficoll-Paque density-gradient centrifugation, with at least 6 million obtained per sample. Total RNA, at least 5 micrograms per sample, was extracted from PBMCs with Trizol reagent. Naive CD45RAhigh/CD27high T cell percentages were measured by flow cytometry on a PBMC aliquot from every donor. This clonotype was sampled from a man in his thirties or forties in good health. Sequenced: blood.

The DNA sequence reads TGCGCCAGCAGCCAAGAGCCGGGGGGTTATGGCTACACCTTC. Its protein is CASSQEPGGYGYTF. The rearrangement joined TRBV4-3 to TRBJ1-2; the D gene is perhaps TRBD1, on 5 matching bases. V was cut back by 0 bases and J by 5 bases, leaving a gap of 10 bases between them. CDR1 is given as LGHNA and CDR2 as YSLEER, both from the germline V gene. Its CDR3 holds 14 amino acids, cysteine through phenylalanine. Of the read, only the CDR3 DNA is kept; its 42 bases are in frame from base 1.